This entry lists 7 T cell receptor beta chains sequenced from one sample in a study of neoadjuvant anti-PD-1 for oral cavity cancer. Method: immunoSEQ multiplex PCR; TCRdb's copy keeps in-frame clones and lacks some. The table has some 14,000 clones, approximately 69% seen once. Noted time point: after neoadjuvant nivolumab, at surgical resection. The specimen comprised PBMCs, sampled after nivolumab (anti-PD-1) treatment. The source is a person aged 35 to 85 with oral cavity squamous cell carcinoma.

The chain recombines TRBV28 with TRBJ1-5; no definite D call. Germline values: CDR1 MDHEN, CDR2 SYDVKM. This CDR3 has 14 amino acids. V was cut by 3 bases and J by 1 base, with 7 bases left in between. The CDR3 DNA reads as TGTGCCAGCAGTTTGGGGTTGAGCAATCAGCCCCAGCATTTT. Translated: CASSLGLSNQPQHF. Full variable domain (outside the CDR3, taken from reference TRBV28 and TRBJ1-5): DVKVTQSSRYLVKRTGEKVFLECVQDMDHENMFWYRQDPGLGLRLIYFSYDVKMKEKGDIPEGYSVSREKKERFSLILESASTNQTSMYLCASSLGLSNQPQHFGDGTRLSIL.

This sequence joins TRBV30 and TRBJ2-3; 8 bases map to TRBD2. V was clipped by 3 bases and J by 6 bases; unmatched bases: 11. The length of the CDR3 is 15 residues. Germline values: CDR1 GTSNPN, CDR2 SVGIG (reference sequence). CDR3 coding DNA: TGTGCCTGGAGCCCTCTAGCGGGCCTAGGGGATACGCAGTATTTT. Amino acids: CAWSPLAGLGDTQYF. The whole variable domain, remainder taken from reference TRBV30 and TRBJ2-3, is SQTIHQWPATLVQPVGSPLSLECTVEGTSNPNLYWYRQAAGRGLQLLFYSVGIGQISSEVPQNLSASRPQDRQFILSSKKLLLSDSGFYLCAWSPLAGLGDTQYFGPGTRLTVL.

This chain joins TRBV25-1 and TRBJ2-2; the match to TRBD2 covers 8 bases. Germline V CDR1 and CDR2: MGHDK, SYGVNS. This CDR3 has 13 residues. After removal of 7 bases from V and 5 bases from J, the junction contained 3 bases not matched to a gene. The CDR3 DNA reads TGTGCCAGCACTCTAGCGGGTACCGGGGAGCTGTTTTTT. Translated, it gives CASTLAGTGELFF. Drawing the rest from reference TRBV25-1 and TRBJ2-2, the complete variable domain is EADIYQTPRYLVIGTGKKITLECSQTMGHDKMYWYQQDPGMELHLIHYSYGVNSTEKGDLSSESTVSRIRTEHFPLTLESARPSHTSQYLCASTLAGTGELFFGEGSRLTVL.

This clone was seen a few times. This chain uses TRBV5-1 with TRBJ2-7; D is perhaps TRBD1 (5 bases). V lost 4 bases to trimming and J lost 1 base, with 15 bases between them. This CDR3 is 15 amino acids long. The V gene's germline CDR1 is SGHRS and CDR2 YFSETQ. CDR3 sequence reads: CASSPLDTSSYEQYF. In DNA, the CDR3 is TGCGCCAGCAGCCCGCTGGACACATCTTCCTACGAGCAGTACTTC.

The chain employs TRBV5-4 and TRBJ2-2, with 9 bases that match TRBD2. CDR1 is SGHNT and CDR2 is YYREEE in the germline V gene (reference sequence). V trimming: 2 bases; J trimming: 8 bases; junction bases outside the gene matches: 7. The CDR3 has 15 amino acids. As DNA, the CDR3 is TGTGCCAGCAGCTTAGGCGGGAGGGCGATAGGGGAGCTGTTTTTT. Protein sequence: CASSLGGRAIGELFF.

The chain combines TRBV30 with TRBJ1-5; 7 bases match TRBD1. The CDR3 loop spans 16 amino acids. J was trimmed by 0 bases and V by 5 bases; bases with no gene match: 10. The germline V gene has CDR1 GTSNPN and CDR2 SVGIG (reference sequence). CDR3 loop: CAWRPGQAYSNQPQHF. DNA for the CDR3: TGTGCCTGGCGACCTGGACAGGCCTATAGCAATCAGCCCCAGCATTTT.

The chain employs TRBV10-3 and TRBJ1-1; D may be TRBD1 (5 bases). Germline V gene data show CDR1 as ENHRY and CDR2 as SYGVKD. V lost 4 bases, J lost 4 bases, and 13 bases lay in between. The CDR3 has 14 residues. For the CDR3, the DNA is TGTGCCATCAGTGGGTCGGGGGTGGCCACTGAAGCTTTCTTT. This sequence encodes CAISGSGVATEAFF.